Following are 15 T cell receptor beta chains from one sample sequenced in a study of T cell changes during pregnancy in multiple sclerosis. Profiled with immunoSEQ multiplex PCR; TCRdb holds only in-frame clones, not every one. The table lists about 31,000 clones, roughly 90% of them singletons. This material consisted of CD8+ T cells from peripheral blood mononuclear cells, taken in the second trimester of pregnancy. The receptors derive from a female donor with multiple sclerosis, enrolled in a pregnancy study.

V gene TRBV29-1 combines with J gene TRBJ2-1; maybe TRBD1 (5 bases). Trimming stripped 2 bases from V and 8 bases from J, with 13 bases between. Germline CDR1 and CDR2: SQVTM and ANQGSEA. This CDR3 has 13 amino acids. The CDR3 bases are TGCAGCGTTGAACCTTCCTTGGGGCATGAGCAGTTCTTC. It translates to CSVEPSLGHEQFF.

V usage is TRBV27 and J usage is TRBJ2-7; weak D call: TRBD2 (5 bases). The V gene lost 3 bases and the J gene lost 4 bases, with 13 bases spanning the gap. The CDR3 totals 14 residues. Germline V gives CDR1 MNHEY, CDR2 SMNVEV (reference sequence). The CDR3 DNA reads TGTGCCAGCAGTTTCTGGGAGCAACCATACGAGCAGTACTTC. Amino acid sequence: CASSFWEQPYEQYF.

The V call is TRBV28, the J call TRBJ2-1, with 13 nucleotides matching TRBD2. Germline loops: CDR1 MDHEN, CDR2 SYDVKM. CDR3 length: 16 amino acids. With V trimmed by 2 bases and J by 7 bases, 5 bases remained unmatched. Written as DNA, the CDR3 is TGTGCCAGCAGTTTACTTGGACTAGCGGGAGCTAATGAGCAGTTCTTC. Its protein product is CASSLLGLAGANEQFF.

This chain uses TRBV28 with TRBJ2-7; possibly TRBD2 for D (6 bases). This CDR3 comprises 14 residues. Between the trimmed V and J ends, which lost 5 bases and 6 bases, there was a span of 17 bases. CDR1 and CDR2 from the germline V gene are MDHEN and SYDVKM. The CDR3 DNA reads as TGTGCCAGCAGTCCGCGACTAGAGCGATCCGAGCAGTACTTC. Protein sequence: CASSPRLERSEQYF.

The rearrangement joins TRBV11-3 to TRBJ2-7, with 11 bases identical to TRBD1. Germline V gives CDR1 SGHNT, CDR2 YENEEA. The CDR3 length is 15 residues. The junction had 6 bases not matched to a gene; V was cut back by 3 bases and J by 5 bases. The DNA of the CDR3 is TGTGCCAGCAGCTTCCAAGGACAGGGGGCGAACGAGCAGTACTTC. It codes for CASSFQGQGANEQYF. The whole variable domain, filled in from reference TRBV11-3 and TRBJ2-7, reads EAGVVQSPRYKIIEKKQPVAFWCNPISGHNTLYWYLQNLGQGPELLIRYENEEAVDDSQLPKDRFSAERLKGVDSTLKIQPAELGDSAVYLCASSFQGQGANEQYFGPGTRLTVT.

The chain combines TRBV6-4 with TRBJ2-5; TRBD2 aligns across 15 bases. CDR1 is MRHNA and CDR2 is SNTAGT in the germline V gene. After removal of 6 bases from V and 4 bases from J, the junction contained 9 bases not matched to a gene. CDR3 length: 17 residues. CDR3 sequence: CASSNGTSGRILETQYF. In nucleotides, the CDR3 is TGTGCCAGCAGCAACGGGACTAGCGGGAGGATTCTAGAGACCCAGTACTTC.

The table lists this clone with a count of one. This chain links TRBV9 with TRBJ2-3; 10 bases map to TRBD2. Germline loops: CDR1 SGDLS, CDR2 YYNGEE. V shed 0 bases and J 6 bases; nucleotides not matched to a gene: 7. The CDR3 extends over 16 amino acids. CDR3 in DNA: TGTGCCAGCAGCGTAGATGACGGACTAGCGGCGGATACGCAGTATTTT. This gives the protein CASSVDDGLAADTQYF.

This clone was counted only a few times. CDR3 bases: TGTGCCAGTAGTATCCGGGGGGAGGGTTCAGATACGCAGTATTTT. Protein: CASSIRGEGSDTQYF. This sequence joins TRBV19 and TRBJ2-3; TRBD2 aligns across 7 bases. Germline CDR1 is LNHDA and CDR2 is SQIVND (reference sequence). The CDR3 has 15 residues. J lost 4 bases, V lost 3 bases, and 7 bases had no gene match.

The CDR3, as DNA: TGTGCCAGCAGCCAAGAACAGGGGAGTTGGGAAAAACTGTTTTTT. Protein: CASSQEQGSWEKLFF. V gene TRBV4-2 combines with J gene TRBJ1-4, with 7 bases lining up with TRBD1. This CDR3 region has 15 residues. With 0 bases clipped from V and 8 bases from J, the junction kept 6 bases outside the gene matches. Per the germline V gene, CDR1 is LGHNA and CDR2 is YNFKEQ.

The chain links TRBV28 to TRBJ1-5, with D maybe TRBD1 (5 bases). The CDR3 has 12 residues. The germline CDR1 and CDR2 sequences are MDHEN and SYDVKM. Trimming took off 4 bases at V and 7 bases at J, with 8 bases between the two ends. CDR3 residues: CASSSGYQPQHF. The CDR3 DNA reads TGTGCCAGCAGTTCAGGGTACCAGCCCCAGCATTTT. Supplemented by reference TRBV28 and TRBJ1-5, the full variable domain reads DVKVTQSSRYLVKRTGEKVFLECVQDMDHENMFWYRQDPGLGLRLIYFSYDVKMKEKGDIPEGYSVSREKKERFSLILESASTNQTSMYLCASSSGYQPQHFGDGTRLSIL.

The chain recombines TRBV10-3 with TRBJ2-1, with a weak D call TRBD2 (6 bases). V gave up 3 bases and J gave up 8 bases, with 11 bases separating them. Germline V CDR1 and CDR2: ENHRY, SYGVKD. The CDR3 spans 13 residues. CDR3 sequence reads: CAISDYGEDEQFF. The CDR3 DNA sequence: TGTGCCATCAGTGATTATGGGGAGGATGAGCAGTTCTTC.

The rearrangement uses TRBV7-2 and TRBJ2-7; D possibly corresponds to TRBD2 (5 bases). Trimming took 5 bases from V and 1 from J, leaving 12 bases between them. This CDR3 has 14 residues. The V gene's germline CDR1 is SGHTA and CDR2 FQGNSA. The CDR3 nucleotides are TGTGCCAGCAGCCCCCTCCGGGAATCCTACGAGCAGTACTTC. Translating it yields CASSPLRESYEQYF.

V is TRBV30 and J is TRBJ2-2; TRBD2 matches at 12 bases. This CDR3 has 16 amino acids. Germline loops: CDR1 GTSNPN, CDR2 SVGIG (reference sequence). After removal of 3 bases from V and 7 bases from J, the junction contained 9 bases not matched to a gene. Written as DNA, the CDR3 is TGTGCCTGGAGCGTCCTCCTAGCGGGAGGGCGCGGGGAGCTGTTTTTT. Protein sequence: CAWSVLLAGGRGELFF.

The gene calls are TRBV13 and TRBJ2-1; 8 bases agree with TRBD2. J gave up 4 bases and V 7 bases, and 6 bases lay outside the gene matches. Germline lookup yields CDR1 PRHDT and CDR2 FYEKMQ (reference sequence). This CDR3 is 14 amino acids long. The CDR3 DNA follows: TGTGCCAGCACCTTTACTAGCGGATACAATGAGCAGTTCTTC. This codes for CASTFTSGYNEQFF.

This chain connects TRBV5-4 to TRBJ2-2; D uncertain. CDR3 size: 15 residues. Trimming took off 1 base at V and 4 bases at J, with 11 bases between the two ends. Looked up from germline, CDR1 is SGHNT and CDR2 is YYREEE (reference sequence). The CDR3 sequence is CASSLLGLATGELFF. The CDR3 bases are TGTGCCAGCAGCTTGTTGGGCCTGGCCACCGGGGAGCTGTTTTTT.